The 14 T cell receptor beta chains reported below all come from one sample, sequenced in a study of T cell repertoires in ileal Crohn's disease. Repertoires were generated with immunoSEQ multiplex PCR, while TCRdb's copy carries only in-frame clones and drops some. The sample holds tens of thousands of clones, about three quarters seen once. What was sequenced was ileal tissue. These receptors all come from an adult with Crohn's disease.

In its sample, this clone was seen once. The chain recombines TRBV19 with TRBJ1-2; TRBD1 matches at 7 bases. The germline gives CDR1 LNHDA, CDR2 SQIVND (reference sequence). Losses at the gene ends were 6 bases for V and 0 bases for J; bases not matched to a gene: 4. The CDR3 loop spans 14 amino acids. Here the CDR3 reads CASRFGTANYGYTF. The CDR3 region has the DNA TGTGCCAGTAGATTCGGGACAGCTAACTATGGCTACACCTTC.

This sequence joins TRBV2 and TRBJ1-2, with D unclear. The CDR3 sequence is 12 residues long. Germline loops: CDR1 SNHLY, CDR2 FYNNEI. Trimming removed 4 bases at V and 3 bases at J, with 6 bases between. The CDR3 DNA sequence: TGTGCCAGCAGTGGGCAGTACTATGGCTACACCTTC. Translating gives CASSGQYYGYTF.

V usage is TRBV27 and J usage is TRBJ2-3, with D unresolved. Trimming stripped 5 bases from V and 2 bases from J, with 11 bases between. The CDR3 contains 14 residues. Germline V lookup: CDR1 MNHEY, CDR2 SMNVEV (reference sequence). The CDR3 DNA reads TGTGCCAGCAGTCCCCGGGTCTTCACAGATACGCAGTATTTT. It codes for CASSPRVFTDTQYF.

V gene TRBV4-3 combines with J gene TRBJ2-2; TRBD2 might be the D (7 bases). Germline CDR1 and CDR2: LGHNA and YSLEER. CDR3 size: 15 residues. Trimming left V 6 bases short and J 7 bases short, with 18 bases between. For the CDR3, the DNA is TGCGCCAGCAGAAGTGGGGGGGGCCTTAACGGGGAGCTGTTTTTT. Translated, it gives CASRSGGGLNGELFF.

The chain is built from TRBV5-1 and TRBJ1-6; TRBD1 agrees at 9 bases. The CDR3 is made up of 15 amino acids. From germline, CDR1 is SGHRS and CDR2 YFSETQ. V was pared by 0 bases and J by 10 bases, with 5 bases of the junction left unmatched. CDR3 sequence: CASSLEGTGMSPLHF. CDR3 DNA: TGCGCCAGCAGCTTGGAAGGGACAGGGATGTCACCCCTCCACTTT.

This clone has more than one count but fewer than ten. This chain connects TRBV18 to TRBJ2-7; perhaps TRBD2 as D (5 bases). The CDR3 covers 13 residues. Germline V lookup: CDR1 KGHSH, CDR2 LQKENI. V lost 1 base, J lost 6 bases, and 10 bases lay in between. This chain's CDR3 is CASSPLEGSEQYF. The CDR3 region has the DNA TGTGCCAGCTCACCACTAGAAGGGAGCGAGCAGTACTTC.

This chain joins TRBV7-8 and TRBJ1-2; 12 bases map to TRBD1. CDR1 is SGHVS and CDR2 is FQNEAQ in the germline V gene. The CDR3 sequence is 15 residues long. The V segment lost 5 bases and the J segment 8 bases; nucleotides outside the gene matches: 9. This chain's CDR3 is CASSEWDRGLRGYTF. For the CDR3, the DNA is TGTGCCAGCAGCGAATGGGACAGGGGGCTGAGGGGCTACACCTTC.

The V and J genes are TRBV18 and TRBJ1-1; D is perhaps TRBD1 (6 bases). The CDR3 runs to 14 residues. Per germline, CDR1 KGHSH and CDR2 LQKENI. V lost 6 bases and J lost 6, with 17 bases in between. CDR3 residues: CASSRDRTVSEAFF. The CDR3 bases are TGTGCCAGCTCCCGTGATAGGACAGTCTCTGAAGCTTTCTTT.

This chain links TRBV6-6 with TRBJ1-6, with TRBD1 matching over 7 bases. Germline CDR1 reads MNHNY; CDR2 reads SVGAGI (reference sequence). V was pared by 2 bases and J by 9 bases, with 7 bases of the junction left unmatched. The CDR3 sequence is 15 residues long. In DNA, the CDR3 is TGTGCCAGCAGTTACGGAAGACAGGGTGTTTCACCCCTCCACTTT. Its protein product is CASSYGRQGVSPLHF.

The rearrangement links TRBV10-3 to TRBJ1-2, with unresolved D. This CDR3 is built from 13 residues. With 7 bases removed from V and 4 bases from J, the gap between germline ends came to 13 bases. The germline CDR1 and CDR2 sequences are ENHRY and SYGVKD. The CDR3 sequence: CAITQQDTYGYTF. The CDR3 DNA reads TGTGCCATCACCCAACAAGACACCTATGGCTACACCTTC.

This chain uses TRBV6-5 with TRBJ2-3; D is possibly TRBD2 (5 bases). This CDR3 spans 14 amino acids. Trimming removed 8 bases at V and 2 bases at J, with 14 bases between. Germline V lookup: CDR1 MNHEY, CDR2 SVGAGI. This CDR3 reads CASRRGINTDTQYF. The CDR3 nucleotides read TGTGCCAGCCGCCGGGGTATAAACACAGATACGCAGTATTTT.

The gene calls are TRBV5-6 and TRBJ2-5; TRBD2 might be the D (7 bases). Looked up from germline, CDR1 is SGHDT and CDR2 is YYEEEE. This CDR3 is built from 15 residues. V was shortened by 0 bases and J by 6 bases, with 15 bases between the two germline ends. The CDR3 protein is CASSLGGGGPQTQYF. The DNA for the CDR3 is TGTGCCAGCAGCTTGGGAGGGGGGGGGCCGCAGACCCAGTACTTC.

This sequence joins TRBV5-1 and TRBJ2-1, with 9 bases aligning to TRBD2. With 3 bases clipped from V and 1 base from J, the junction kept 8 bases outside the gene matches. CDR3 size: 17 residues. The germline V gene encodes CDR1 SGHRS and CDR2 YFSETQ. The CDR3 DNA is TGCGCCAGCAGCTACCCAAGGGCGGGGGGGTCCTACAATGAGCAGTTCTTC. Protein: CASSYPRAGGSYNEQFF.

The chain carries TRBV6-6 and TRBJ2-3, with TRBD2 identical over 10 bases. Germline V gene data show CDR1 as MNHNY and CDR2 as SVGAGI (reference sequence). The trim removed 5 bases at V and 6 bases at J, leaving 8 bases unmatched. CDR3 length: 15 residues. This CDR3 is CASSLRGSGGDTQYF. The DNA for the CDR3 is TGTGCCAGCAGTCTCCGAGGTAGCGGGGGGGATACGCAGTATTTT.